This T cell receptor (beta chain) was found in a study of blood T cell repertoires in COVID-19. Trimming took 7 bases from V and 5 from J, leaving 18 bases between them. Looked up from germline, CDR1 is MNHEY and CDR2 is SVGAGI. This CDR3 is built from 15 residues. In the authors' workflow: Estimated nucleated cell counts came from reference gene primer amplification. Profiling relied on immunoSEQ multiplex PCR, and the TCRdb table lists in-frame clones only, not all of them. The V and J calls and clone size were taken over from that table, and D and trimming were inferred from the DNA. There are around 130,000 clones in the sample; roughly nine tenths occur only once, and roughly a quarter lies in the top ten.

This clonotype originated in a man between 65 and 80 years old with active or convalescent COVID-19. The chain is built from TRBV6-5 and TRBJ1-5; tentatively, D is TRBD1 (6 bases). Source material: peripheral blood. The CDR3 sequence: CASNLAIGGDQPQHF. In DNA, the CDR3 is TGTGCCAGCAACCTGGCCATTGGGGGCGATCAGCCCCAGCATTTT.